What follows describes a single T cell receptor beta chain. Its antigen is undetermined. This sample was taken from a study of OX40 agonist ivuxolimab in advanced cancers. Study information: Patients received ivuxolimab, an agonistic anti-OX40 (CD134) antibody. The dose-escalation cohort was around 83% male, with a mean age of 60 years, ranging roughly 23 to 90. Points from the study as a whole: The average count of expanded clones was higher among CD8+ T cells than among CD4+. Determination of antigen specificity was not performed for the expanded peripheral T cells.

V was shortened by 5 bases and J by 2 bases, with 11 bases between the two germline ends. There are 14 residues in the CDR3. From germline, CDR1 is MNHEY and CDR2 SMNVEV (reference sequence). The protocol was immunoSEQ multiplex PCR, while the TCRdb copy is restricted to in-frame clones and leaves out a portion. The sample has about 46,000 clones, roughly nine tenths seen once. The sequencing here drew on CD4+ or CD8+ T cells sorted from blood, taken in a trial of the OX40 agonist ivuxolimab. This TCR came from an adult with an advanced solid tumor such as melanoma, head and neck, liver or kidney cancer. The genes are TRBV27 and TRBJ2-3; D is ambiguous. This CDR3 is CASSVQTNTDTQYF. CDR3 nucleotide sequence: TGTGCCAGCAGTGTTCAAACTAACACAGATACGCAGTATTTT.